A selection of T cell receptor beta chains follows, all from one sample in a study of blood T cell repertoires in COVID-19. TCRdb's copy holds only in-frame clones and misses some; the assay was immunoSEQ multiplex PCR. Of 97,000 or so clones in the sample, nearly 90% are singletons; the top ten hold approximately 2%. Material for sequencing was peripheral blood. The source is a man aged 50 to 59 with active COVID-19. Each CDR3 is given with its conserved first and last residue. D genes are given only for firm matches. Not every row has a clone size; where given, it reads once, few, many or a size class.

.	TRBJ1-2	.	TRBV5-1	TGCGCCAGCAGCTTGGGCAAGGGGGAGTTCGGTCACGGCGACTATGGCTACACCTTC	CASSLGKGEFGHGDYGYTF
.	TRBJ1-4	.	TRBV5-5	TGTGCCAGCAGCCTGCCTGAGAATAATGAAAAACTGTTTTTT	CASSLPENNEKLFF
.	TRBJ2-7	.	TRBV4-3	TGCGCCAGCAGCCTCCAGACTTCTGCTACCTACGAGCAGTACTTC	CASSLQTSATYEQYF
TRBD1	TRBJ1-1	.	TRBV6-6	TGTGCCAGCAGATCCACCGTAAGACAGGGGAGGGCTGAAGCTTTCTTT	CASRSTVRQGRAEAFF
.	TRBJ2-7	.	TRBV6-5	TGTGCCAGCAGGAAGCCGCTGACCTACGAGCAGTACTTC	CASRKPLTYEQYF
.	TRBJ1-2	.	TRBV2	TGTGCCAGCACCTACAGGGTCGGAGCAGATGGCTACACCTTC	CASTYRVGADGYTF
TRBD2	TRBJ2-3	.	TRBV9	TGTGCCAGCAGCGTGGCGGGGGTCGGGGCGCAGTATTTT	CASSVAGVGAQYF
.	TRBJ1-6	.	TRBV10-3	TGTGCCATCAGTGAGTCGGTTGGGCGCCCGAGCTCCTATAATTCACCCCTCCACTTT	CAISESVGRPSSYNSPLHF
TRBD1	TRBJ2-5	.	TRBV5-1	TGCGCCAGCAGCCACGGACAGGGGGCACGAGAGACCCAGTACTTC	CASSHGQGARETQYF
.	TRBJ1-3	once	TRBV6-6	TGTGCCAGCAGTTACTCGTCCGGGGCTGGAAACACCATATATTTT	CASSYSSGAGNTIYF